These 25 T cell receptor beta chains share one sample of origin, sequenced in a study of blood T cells in healthy people across ages. Sample-barcoded 5' priming and a J-beta primer mix drove a second PCR of 7 to 11 cycles. TCRdb reprocessed the 5' RACE reads with MiXCR, giving one entry per CDR3 protein. This repertoire shows approximately 770,000 distinct CDR3 sequences, roughly 64% found once; its top ten account for approximately 23%. Sequencing was performed on blood. These receptors were taken from a man between 25 and 39 years old in good health.

The rearrangement links TRBV6-1 to TRBJ2-5; D uncertain. The J call may be faulty, since TRBJ2-7 better matches the DNA end. The CDR3 extends over 12 amino acids. Germline values: CDR1 MNHNS, CDR2 SASEGT. CDR3 amino acids: CASSETWGEQYF. The CDR3 coding sequence is TGTGCCAGCAGTGAGACGTGGGGCGAGCAGTACTTC.

Here the CDR3 reads CAISGVSGLYGYTF. The CDR3 DNA follows: TGTGCCATCAGTGGGGTCTCAGGGCTCTATGGCTACACCTTC. This rearrangement joins TRBV10-3 to TRBJ1-2, with D possibly TRBD1 on 5 matching bases. V dropped 4 bases and J dropped 4 bases, with 13 bases sitting between them. The CDR3 has 14 residues. Germline V CDR1 and CDR2: ENHRY, SYGVKD.

This clonotype was recorded at least ten times. V and J are TRBV24-1 and TRBJ1-2, with TRBD1 matching over 7 bases. This CDR3 has 14 amino acids. Trimming took 3 bases from V and 5 from J; bases not matched to a gene: 5. In germline, CDR1 is KGHDR, CDR2 SFDVKD. CDR3 nucleotide sequence: TGTGCCACCAGTGATAGTGGGACAGAATATGGCTACACCTTC. It specifies CATSDSGTEYGYTF.

The genes are TRBV27 and TRBJ2-5; 7 positions agree with TRBD2. This CDR3 contains 16 residues. V was clipped by 4 bases and J by 11 bases; unmatched bases: 19. CDR1 is MNHEY, CDR2 SMNVEV, per germline (reference sequence). Here the CDR3 DNA reads TGTGCCAGCAGTTCTCTCGGGACTACCGAGGACAATGAGCAGTACTTC. It encodes CASSSLGTTEDNEQYF.

The J gene is TRBJ2-5, the V gene TRBV11-2; TRBD2 agrees at 11 bases. The last part of the DNA fits TRBJ2-7 better; the J call may be wrong. The V gene's germline CDR1 is SGHAT and CDR2 FQNNGV. This CDR3 has 16 amino acids. CDR3 sequence (DNA): TGTGCCAGCAGCCCCCTGACTAGCGGGGCCCTCTACGAGCAGTACTTC. Translating gives CASSPLTSGALYEQYF.

This clonotype was counted only a few times. The chain links TRBV20-1 to TRBJ2-5; 8 bases align to TRBD2. The DNA end is a closer match to TRBJ2-7, so the J assignment may be wrong. Germline CDR1 is DFQATT and CDR2 is SNEGSKA (reference sequence). The CDR3 is made up of 17 amino acids. The CDR3: CSARDLWGGLANSEQYF. CDR3 DNA: TGCAGTGCTAGAGATCTATGGGGCGGACTAGCAAACAGCGAGCAGTACTTC.

This clonotype was detected ten times or more. The rearrangement joins TRBV20-1 to TRBJ1-6; D perhaps matches TRBD1 (5 bases). Germline CDR1 reads DFQATT; CDR2 reads SNEGSKA (reference sequence). V lost 3 bases to trimming and J lost 6 bases, with 12 bases between them. The CDR3 has 14 amino acids. The CDR3 sequence is CSASFGASNSPLHF. For the CDR3, the DNA is TGCAGTGCTAGCTTTGGGGCTAGTAATTCACCCCTCCACTTT.

The chain is built from TRBV29-1 and TRBJ2-3; 7 bases are a match to TRBD2. The CDR3 runs to 13 residues. Trimming took 8 bases from V and 4 from J; bases not matched to a gene: 9. Germline assignment: CDR1 SQVTM and CDR2 ANQGSEA. The chain's CDR3 is CSPLWEGADTQYF. The CDR3 nucleotides are TGCAGCCCTTTGTGGGAGGGAGCAGATACGCAGTATTTT.

V and J are TRBV28 and TRBJ2-2, with D possibly TRBD2 on 6 matching bases. CDR3 length: 14 residues. V lost 6 bases and J 4 bases, leaving 12 bases between the germline ends. Germline CDR1 is MDHEN and CDR2 is SYDVKM. CDR3 region: CASREGNPTGELFF. CDR3 nucleotides: TGTGCCAGCAGGGAGGGGAACCCCACCGGGGAGCTGTTTTTT.

The chain links TRBV30 to TRBJ2-1; D is ambiguous. V lost 2 bases, J lost 10 bases, and 12 bases lay in between. The germline V gene encodes CDR1 GTSNPN and CDR2 SVGIG (reference sequence). The CDR3 runs 12 residues. The CDR3, as DNA: TGTGCCTGGAGTTCCCAGATGGACGAGCAGTTCTTC. This gives the protein CAWSSQMDEQFF. Using reference TRBV30 and TRBJ2-1 for the parts outside the CDR3, the full variable domain is SQTIHQWPATLVQPVGSPLSLECTVEGTSNPNLYWYRQAAGRGLQLLFYSVGIGQISSEVPQNLSASRPQDRQFILSSKKLLLSDSGFYLCAWSSQMDEQFFGPGTRLTVL.

The V call is TRBV4-2, the J call TRBJ2-3; the match to TRBD2 covers 7 bases. J gave up 1 base and V 5 bases, and 6 bases lay outside the gene matches. Germline V lookup: CDR1 LGHNA, CDR2 YNFKEQ. This CDR3 has 15 residues. The CDR3 loop is CASSASGDGTDTQYF. The CDR3 nucleotides read TGTGCCAGCAGCGCCAGCGGGGACGGCACAGATACGCAGTATTTT.

V gene TRBV7-9 combines with J gene TRBJ2-1; 8 bases line up with TRBD2. This CDR3 spans 15 amino acids. Germline V gives CDR1 SEHNR, CDR2 FQNEAQ (reference sequence). Germline trimming cut 5 bases from V and 4 bases from J; bases unmatched to any gene: 7. Here the CDR3 DNA reads TGTGCCAGCAGCCGTCCGGGGGGGGGATACAATGAGCAGTTCTTC. Protein: CASSRPGGGYNEQFF.

The CDR3 region has the DNA TGCAGTGCTGACAAGGGGAGCGAGCAGTACTTC. Translation: CSADKGSEQYF. The rearrangement uses TRBV20-1 and TRBJ2-5; D may match TRBD1 or TRBD2 (5 bases each). Near its end, the DNA agrees better with TRBJ2-7, so the J call may be wrong. Germline V gives CDR1 DFQATT, CDR2 SNEGSKA (reference sequence). The CDR3 totals 11 residues.

This clonotype was recorded once. The chain links TRBV18 to TRBJ2-5; weak D call: TRBD2 (6 bases). Trimming pared 2 bases from V and 7 bases from J, leaving 14 bases between. This CDR3 is 14 amino acids long. CDR1 is KGHSH, CDR2 LQKENI, per germline. CDR3 amino acids: CASSPDWRDGTQYF. CDR3 sequence (DNA): TGTGCCAGCTCACCAGATTGGCGGGATGGGACCCAGTACTTC.

The chain has TRBV10-3 and TRBJ2-1, with D perhaps TRBD2 (7 bases). CDR3 size: 15 residues. The V end lost 10 bases, the J end lost 2 bases, and 18 bases lay between the germline ends. CDR1 ENHRY and CDR2 SYGVKD come from the germline V gene. This CDR3 is CATGAGAGTYNEQFF. The CDR3, as DNA: TGTGCCACTGGGGCGGGGGCAGGAACCTACAATGAGCAGTTCTTC.

This clonotype has a handful of counts. The V call is TRBV15, the J call TRBJ1-4; TRBD1 might be the D (6 bases). The V end lost 7 bases, the J end lost 5 bases, and 17 bases lay between the germline ends. The CDR3 is 15 residues long. Germline V gene data show CDR1 as LNHNV and CDR2 as YYDKDF (reference sequence). In DNA, the CDR3 is TGTGCCACCACCCCCGGCCCGGGGGCGAATGAAAAACTGTTTTTT. It yields the protein CATTPGPGANEKLFF.

This chain joins TRBV6-2 or TRBV6-3 and TRBJ2-7; the D is unclear. This CDR3 comprises 14 residues. Per the germline V gene, CDR1 is MNHEY and CDR2 is SVGEGT. The V end was cut by 7 bases, the J end by 7 bases, with 20 bases between. CDR3 in DNA: TGTGCCAGCACTCCGGGCTTCGGACCGAGGGAGCAGTACTTC. This codes for CASTPGFGPREQYF.

To note about this clonotype: The junction departs from germline at one end; a sequencing error may be responsible. This chain uses TRBV7-2 with TRBJ1-4; D is undetermined. The length of the CDR3 is 14 residues. Germline V gives CDR1 SGHTA, CDR2 FQGNSA. CDR3 nucleotides: TGTGCTAGCAGCTTAGTGGGCAGTAATGAAAAACTGTTTTTT. Protein sequence: CASSLVGSNEKLFF. The full variable domain, with the rest looked up from reference TRBV7-2 and TRBJ1-4, is GAGVSQSPSNKVTEKGKDVELRCDPISGHTALYWYRQSLGQGLEFLIYFQGNSAPDKSGLPSDRFSAERTGGSVSTLTIQRTQQEDSAVYLCASSLVGSNEKLFFGSGTQLSVL.

The V and J genes are TRBV19 and TRBJ2-7; 9 bases match TRBD2. The CDR3 runs to 15 residues. CDR1 LNHDA and CDR2 SQIVND come from the germline V gene (reference sequence). V was pared by 6 bases and J by 6 bases, with 12 bases of the junction left unmatched. CDR3 bases: TGTGCCAGTAGCCTCGGAGGCGGGAGGGCCTCCGAGCAGTACTTC. It translates to CASSLGGGRASEQYF.

The chain has TRBV4-3 and TRBJ2-1, with a tentative D call TRBD1 (5 bases). The length of the CDR3 is 15 residues. Germline-derived CDR1 and CDR2 are LGHNA and YSLEER. With 1 base removed from V and 9 bases from J, the gap between germline ends came to 16 bases. This CDR3 is CASSQGAAGFAEQFF. Here the CDR3 DNA reads TGCGCCAGCAGCCAAGGGGCGGCAGGGTTTGCTGAGCAGTTCTTC.

The chain is built from TRBV10-3 and TRBJ1-4; perhaps TRBD1 as D (6 bases). The V end lost 9 bases, the J end lost 10 bases, and 18 bases lay between the germline ends. Germline V gives CDR1 ENHRY, CDR2 SYGVKD. The CDR3 has 13 residues. CDR3 amino acids: CAIGDTGAGKLFF. In nucleotides, the CDR3 is TGTGCCATAGGAGACACGGGGGCAGGAAAACTGTTTTTT.

The sample holds many counts of this clonotype. This chain uses TRBV5-1 with TRBJ2-7, with 12 bases matching TRBD2. The V and J ends lost 3 bases and 0 bases, in that order; junction bases with no gene match: 1. The CDR3 has 15 amino acids. Germline values: CDR1 SGHRS, CDR2 YFSETQ. CDR3 sequence: CASSSTSGSSYEQYF. The DNA of the CDR3 is TGCGCCAGCAGCTCGACTAGCGGGAGCTCCTACGAGCAGTACTTC.

The V call is TRBV11-1, the J call TRBJ2-3; D call uncertain. The CDR3 runs to 13 residues. V was clipped by 5 bases and J by 4 bases, with 10 bases between them. CDR1 and CDR2 (germline): SGHAT, FQDESV (reference sequence). DNA of the CDR3: TGTGCCAGCAGCCTGGTGTCGTCAGATACGCAGTATTTT. Translated: CASSLVSSDTQYF.

In this sample, this clonotype turned up a few times. The genes are TRBV28 and TRBJ2-7; TRBD1 matches 8 bases. CDR1 is MDHEN and CDR2 is SYDVKM in the germline V gene. Unmatched junction bases numbered 9, after V lost 10 bases and J lost 4 bases. The CDR3 is 13 residues long. The CDR3 nucleotides read TGTGCCACCTCCGGACAGGGATGGTACGAGCAGTACTTC. Translation gives CATSGQGWYEQYF.

The V and J genes are TRBV6-6 and TRBJ2-1; D remains unclear. The CDR3 runs to 11 residues. The V end lost 5 bases, the J end lost 13 bases, and 12 bases lay between the germline ends. Germline CDR1 and CDR2: MNHNY and SVGAGI (reference sequence). The CDR3 DNA is TGTGCCAGCAGTGAGGACCAAATCCAGTTCTTC. Its protein product is CASSEDQIQFF.